This TCR beta chain came from a study of T cell repertoires in cytomegalovirus infection (dated by TCRdb to the late 2010s). For the wider study: The HLA type of each donor mattered for the analysis, because public TCR beta signatures pointed to carriage of CMV infection along with the matching HLA type. Paper-wide results and their limitations: The ex vivo response was dominated by HLA-C-restricted CMV-specific TCR beta clonotypes, and the single most frequent clonotype in two of eight donors was supplied by these HLA-C-restricted clonotypes. In both this cohort and an independent cohort of 350 to 400 donors, the cumulative frequency of public TCR beta family members distinguished carriers of CMV infection plus the relevant HLA type.

Sequencer: Illumina HiSeq 1500. TCRdb reprocessed the public reads (quality trimming at Q25 with fastp, clone calling with MiXCR) and kept in-frame beta chains. Rows matching on CDR3 protein sequence are summarized as one entry with the most common DNA and genes. The sample records some 390,000 distinct CDR3 sequences, less than 20% of which are singletons. Of the sample, approximately 10% falls within the top ten clones. Regarding this clonotype: Its antigen remains unidentified. It has no much larger one-base neighbor in the sample; base qualities were not kept.

The CDR3 holds 16 amino acids from the cysteine to the phenylalanine. The sequence is cut down to CDR3 DNA, 48 bases in frame from base 1. CDR1 SGHRS and CDR2 YFSETQ were looked up in the germline V gene. Trimming takes 1 base from V and 1 base from J, and the germline ends sit 13 bases apart. Specimen: PBMCs. The chain was built from TRBV5-1 and TRBJ2-3; tentative D gene TRBD2, with 6 bases matching. The TCR originated in a human donor in good health (CMV status not recorded). Some clones in this sample may be carry-over from other donors' samples. The nucleotide sequence reads as follows: TGCGCCAGCAGCTTGCCTCCGGGACTCCGCACAGATACGCAGTATTTT. Its protein product is CASSLPPGLRTDTQYF. Supplemented by the reference TRBV5-1 and TRBJ2-3 proteins around the CDR3, the complete variable domain is KAGVTQTPRYLIKTRGQQVTLSCSPISGHRSVSWYQQTPGQGLQFLFEYFSETQRNKGNFPGRFSGRQFSNSRSEMNVSTLELGDSALYLCASSLPPGLRTDTQYFGPGTRLTVL.